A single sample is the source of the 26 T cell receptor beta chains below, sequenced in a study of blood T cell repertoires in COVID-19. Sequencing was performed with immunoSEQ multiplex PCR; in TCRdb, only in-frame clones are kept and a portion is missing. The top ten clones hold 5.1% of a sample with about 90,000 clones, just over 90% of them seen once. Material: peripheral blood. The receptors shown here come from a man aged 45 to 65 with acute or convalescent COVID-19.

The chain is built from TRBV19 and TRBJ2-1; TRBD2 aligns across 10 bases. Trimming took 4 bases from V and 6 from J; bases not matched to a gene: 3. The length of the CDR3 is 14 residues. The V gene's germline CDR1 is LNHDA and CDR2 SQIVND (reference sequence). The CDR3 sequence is CASSNGLAVNEQFF. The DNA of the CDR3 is TGTGCCAGTAGTAACGGACTAGCGGTCAATGAGCAGTTCTTC.

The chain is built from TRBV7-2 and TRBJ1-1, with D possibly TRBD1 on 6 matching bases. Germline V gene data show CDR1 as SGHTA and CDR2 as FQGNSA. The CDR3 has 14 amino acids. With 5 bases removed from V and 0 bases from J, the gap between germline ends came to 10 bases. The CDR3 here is CASSQQGVNTEAFF. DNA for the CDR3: TGTGCCAGCAGCCAACAGGGAGTGAACACTGAAGCTTTCTTT. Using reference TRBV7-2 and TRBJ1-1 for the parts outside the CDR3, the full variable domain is GAGVSQSPSNKVTEKGKDVELRCDPISGHTALYWYRQSLGQGLEFLIYFQGNSAPDKSGLPSDRFSAERTGGSVSTLTIQRTQQEDSAVYLCASSQQGVNTEAFFGQGTRLTVV.

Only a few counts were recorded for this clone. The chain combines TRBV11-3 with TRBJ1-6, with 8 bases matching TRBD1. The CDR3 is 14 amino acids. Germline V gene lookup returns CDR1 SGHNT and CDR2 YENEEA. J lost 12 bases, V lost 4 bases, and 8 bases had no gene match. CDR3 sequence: CASSSDRGSGPLHF. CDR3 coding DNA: TGTGCCAGCAGCTCCGACAGGGGAAGTGGACCCCTCCACTTT.

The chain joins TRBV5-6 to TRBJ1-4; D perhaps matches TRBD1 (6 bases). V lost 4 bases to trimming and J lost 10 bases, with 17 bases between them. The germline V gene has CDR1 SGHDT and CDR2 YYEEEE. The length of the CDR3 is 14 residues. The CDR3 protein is CASSAGRGIVKLFF. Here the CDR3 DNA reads TGTGCCAGCAGCGCCGGAAGGGGGATAGTAAAACTGTTTTTT.

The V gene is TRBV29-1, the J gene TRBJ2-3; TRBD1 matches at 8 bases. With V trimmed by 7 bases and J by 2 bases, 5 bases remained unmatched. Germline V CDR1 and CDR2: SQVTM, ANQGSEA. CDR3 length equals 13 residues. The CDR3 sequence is CSAGQGNTDTQYF. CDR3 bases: TGCAGCGCTGGACAGGGAAACACAGATACGCAGTATTTT.

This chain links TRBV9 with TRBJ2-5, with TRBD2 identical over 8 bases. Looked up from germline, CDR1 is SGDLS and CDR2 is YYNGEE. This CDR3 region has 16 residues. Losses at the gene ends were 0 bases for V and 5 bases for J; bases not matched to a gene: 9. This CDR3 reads CASSVASGSLGETQYF. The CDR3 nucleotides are TGTGCCAGCAGCGTAGCCAGCGGGAGCCTCGGCGAGACCCAGTACTTC.

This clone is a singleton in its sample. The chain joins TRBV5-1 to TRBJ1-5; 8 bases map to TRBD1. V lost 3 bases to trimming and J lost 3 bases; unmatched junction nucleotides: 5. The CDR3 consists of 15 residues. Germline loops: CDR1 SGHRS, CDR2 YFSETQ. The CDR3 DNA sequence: TGCGCCAGCAGCTGGGACAGGAACACCAATCAGCCCCAGCATTTT. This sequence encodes CASSWDRNTNQPQHF.

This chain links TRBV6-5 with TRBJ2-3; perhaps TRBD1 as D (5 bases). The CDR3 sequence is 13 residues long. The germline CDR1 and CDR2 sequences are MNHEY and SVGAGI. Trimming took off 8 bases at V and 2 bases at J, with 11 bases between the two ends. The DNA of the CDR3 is TGTGCCAGCGCTCGACAGAACACAGATACGCAGTATTTT. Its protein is CASARQNTDTQYF.

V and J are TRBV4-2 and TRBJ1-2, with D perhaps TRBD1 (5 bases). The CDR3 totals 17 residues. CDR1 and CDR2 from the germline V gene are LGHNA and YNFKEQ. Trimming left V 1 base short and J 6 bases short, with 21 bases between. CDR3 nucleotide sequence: TGTGCCAGCAGCCAAGGGCAGGGTGGGGCCCCCCTAAATGGCTACACCTTC. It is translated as CASSQGQGGAPLNGYTF.

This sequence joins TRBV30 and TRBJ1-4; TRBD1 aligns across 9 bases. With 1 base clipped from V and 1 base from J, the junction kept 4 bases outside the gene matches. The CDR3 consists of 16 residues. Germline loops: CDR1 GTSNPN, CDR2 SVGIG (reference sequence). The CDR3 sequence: CAWSGSTGGTNEKLFF. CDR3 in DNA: TGTGCCTGGAGTGGATCGACAGGGGGAACTAATGAAAAACTGTTTTTT.

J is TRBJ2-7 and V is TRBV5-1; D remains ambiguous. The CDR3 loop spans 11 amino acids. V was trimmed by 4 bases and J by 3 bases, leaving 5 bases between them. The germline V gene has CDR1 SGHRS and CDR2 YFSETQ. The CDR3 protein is CASSRDYEQYF. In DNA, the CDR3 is TGCGCCAGCAGCAGAGACTACGAGCAGTACTTC. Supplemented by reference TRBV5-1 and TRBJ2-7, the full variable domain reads KAGVTQTPRYLIKTRGQQVTLSCSPISGHRSVSWYQQTPGQGLQFLFEYFSETQRNKGNFPGRFSGRQFSNSRSEMNVSTLELGDSALYLCASSRDYEQYFGPGTRLTVT.

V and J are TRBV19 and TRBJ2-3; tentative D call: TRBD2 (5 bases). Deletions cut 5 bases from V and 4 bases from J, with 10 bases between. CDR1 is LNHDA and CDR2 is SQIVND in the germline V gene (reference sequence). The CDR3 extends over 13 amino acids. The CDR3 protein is CASSSNGADTQYF. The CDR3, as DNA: TGTGCCAGTAGTTCGAACGGGGCAGATACGCAGTATTTT.

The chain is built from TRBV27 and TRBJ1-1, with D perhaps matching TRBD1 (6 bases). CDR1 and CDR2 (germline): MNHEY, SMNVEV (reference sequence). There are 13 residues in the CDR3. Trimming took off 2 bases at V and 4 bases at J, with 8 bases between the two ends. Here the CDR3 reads CASSLRQVTEAFF. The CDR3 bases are TGTGCCAGCAGTTTAAGACAGGTCACTGAAGCTTTCTTT.

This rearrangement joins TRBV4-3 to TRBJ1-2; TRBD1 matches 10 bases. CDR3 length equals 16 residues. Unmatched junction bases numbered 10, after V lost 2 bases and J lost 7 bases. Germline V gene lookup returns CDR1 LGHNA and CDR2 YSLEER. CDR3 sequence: CASSQSWVDRGIGYTF. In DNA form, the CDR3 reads TGCGCCAGCAGCCAAAGTTGGGTGGACAGGGGGATTGGCTACACCTTC.

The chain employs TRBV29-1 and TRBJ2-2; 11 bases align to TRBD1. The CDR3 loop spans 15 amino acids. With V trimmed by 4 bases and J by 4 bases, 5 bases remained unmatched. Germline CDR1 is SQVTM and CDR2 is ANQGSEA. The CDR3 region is CSVVVGQGVTGELFF. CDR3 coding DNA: TGCAGCGTTGTCGTGGGACAGGGGGTCACCGGGGAGCTGTTTTTT.

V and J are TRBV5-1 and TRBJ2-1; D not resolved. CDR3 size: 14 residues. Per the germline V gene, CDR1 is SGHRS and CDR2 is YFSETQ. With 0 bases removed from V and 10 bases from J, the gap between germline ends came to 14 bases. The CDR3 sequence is CASSLDLTRYEQFF. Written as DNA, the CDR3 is TGCGCCAGCAGCTTGGACCTTACCCGGTACGAGCAGTTCTTC. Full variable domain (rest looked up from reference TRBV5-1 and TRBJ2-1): KAGVTQTPRYLIKTRGQQVTLSCSPISGHRSVSWYQQTPGQGLQFLFEYFSETQRNKGNFPGRFSGRQFSNSRSEMNVSTLELGDSALYLCASSLDLTRYEQFFGPGTRLTVL.

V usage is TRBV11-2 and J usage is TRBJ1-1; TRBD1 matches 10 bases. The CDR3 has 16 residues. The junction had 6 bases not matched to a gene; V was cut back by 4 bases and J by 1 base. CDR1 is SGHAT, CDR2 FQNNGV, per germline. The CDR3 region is CASSSDGDRGNTEAFF. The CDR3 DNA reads TGTGCCAGCAGCTCGGACGGGGACAGGGGGAACACTGAAGCTTTCTTT.

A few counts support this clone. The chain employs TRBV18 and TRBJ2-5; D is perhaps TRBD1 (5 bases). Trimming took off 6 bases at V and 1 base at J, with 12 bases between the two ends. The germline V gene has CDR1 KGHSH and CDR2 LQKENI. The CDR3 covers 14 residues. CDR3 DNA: TGTGCCAGCTCTCTGGGGCGGATCCAAGAGACCCAGTACTTC. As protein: CASSLGRIQETQYF.

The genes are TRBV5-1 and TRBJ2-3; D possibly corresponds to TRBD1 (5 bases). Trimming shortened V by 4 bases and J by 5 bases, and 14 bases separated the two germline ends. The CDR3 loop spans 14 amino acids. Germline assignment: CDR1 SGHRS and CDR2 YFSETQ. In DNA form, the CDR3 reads TGCGCCAGCAGCCGTGGACCGGACAAAGATACGCAGTATTTT. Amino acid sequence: CASSRGPDKDTQYF.

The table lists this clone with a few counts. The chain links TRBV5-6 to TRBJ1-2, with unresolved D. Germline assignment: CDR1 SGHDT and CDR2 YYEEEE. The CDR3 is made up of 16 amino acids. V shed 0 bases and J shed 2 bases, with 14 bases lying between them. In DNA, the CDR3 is TGTGCCAGCAGCTTGGGTGGTACAGCTCGGAACTATGGCTACACCTTC. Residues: CASSLGGTARNYGYTF.

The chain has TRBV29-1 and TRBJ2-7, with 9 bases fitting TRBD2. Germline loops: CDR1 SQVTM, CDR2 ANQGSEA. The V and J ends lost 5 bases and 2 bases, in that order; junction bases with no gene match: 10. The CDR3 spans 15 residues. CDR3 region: CSVLAGVNPPYEQYF. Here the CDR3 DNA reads TGCAGCGTTTTAGCGGGAGTAAATCCGCCCTACGAGCAGTACTTC.

This CDR3 reads CASSLGGGLPSGANVLTF. CDR3 bases: TGTGCCAGCAGCTTAGGAGGGGGCCTCCCCTCTGGGGCCAACGTCCTGACTTTC. This chain connects TRBV5-4 to TRBJ2-6; perhaps TRBD1 as D (7 bases). The V gene lost 2 bases and the J gene lost 0 bases, with 15 bases spanning the gap. There are 18 residues in the CDR3. Germline loops: CDR1 SGHNT, CDR2 YYREEE (reference sequence).

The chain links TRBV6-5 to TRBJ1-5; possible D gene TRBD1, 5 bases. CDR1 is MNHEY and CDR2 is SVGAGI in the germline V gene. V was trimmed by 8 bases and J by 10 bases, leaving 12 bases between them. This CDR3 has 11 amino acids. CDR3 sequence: CASERGGPQHF. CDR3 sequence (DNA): TGTGCCAGCGAAAGGGGCGGTCCCCAGCATTTT.

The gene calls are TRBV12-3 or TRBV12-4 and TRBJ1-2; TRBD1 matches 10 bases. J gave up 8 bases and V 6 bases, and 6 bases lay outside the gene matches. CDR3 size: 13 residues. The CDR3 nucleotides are TGTGCCAGCAGCTTTGGGACAGGGGAGGGCTACACCTTC. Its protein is CASSFGTGEGYTF.

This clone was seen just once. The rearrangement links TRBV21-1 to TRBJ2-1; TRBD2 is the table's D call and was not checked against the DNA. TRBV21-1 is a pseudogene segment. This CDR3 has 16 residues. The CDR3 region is CASSKAGTSENNEQFF. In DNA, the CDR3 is TGTGCCAGCAGCAAAGCCGGTACTAGCGAGAACAATGAGCAGTTCTTC.

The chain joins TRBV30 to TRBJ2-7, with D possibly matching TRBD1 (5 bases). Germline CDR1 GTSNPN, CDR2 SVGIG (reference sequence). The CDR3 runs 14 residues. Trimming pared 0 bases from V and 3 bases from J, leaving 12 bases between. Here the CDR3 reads CAWSVQRQYYEQYF. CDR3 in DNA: TGTGCCTGGAGTGTCCAAAGACAGTACTACGAGCAGTACTTC.